The 5 T cell receptor beta chains given below trace back to one sample, sequenced in a study of T cells after yellow fever vaccination. Each CDR3 protein is one row after TCRdb ran MiXCR on the 5' RACE reads. This sample has some 300,000 distinct CDR3 sequences; less than 4.5% occur once, and the top ten carry roughly a quarter. Here the sequenced sample was PBMCs, taken on the day of the yellow fever booster vaccination. The receptors come from a man aged 18 to 29 who received the YFV17D yellow fever vaccine.

This clonotype has more than one count but fewer than ten. V and J are TRBV20-1 and TRBJ2-7; D is perhaps TRBD1 or TRBD2 (6 bases each). V was clipped by 4 bases and J by 4 bases, with 14 bases between them. The CDR3 runs 13 residues. Germline lookup yields CDR1 DFQATT and CDR2 SNEGSKA (reference sequence). DNA of the CDR3: TGCAGTGCTAAAGGGGGGACTCGGTACGAGCAGTACTTC. Translated, it gives CSAKGGTRYEQYF.

The sample holds many counts of this clonotype. The chain's CDR3 is CASSQTGTGRSGDSNQPQHF. CDR3 sequence (DNA): TGCGCCAGCAGCCAGACAGGCACTGGACGGTCGGGAGATAGCAATCAGCCCCAGCATTTT. The chain uses TRBV4-3 and TRBJ1-5; D might be TRBD1 (6 bases). V lost 3 bases to trimming and J lost 0 bases, with 24 bases between them. In germline, CDR1 is LGHNA, CDR2 YSLEER. This CDR3 is built from 20 residues.

The chain joins TRBV13 to TRBJ2-3; no clear D. Germline CDR1 PRHDT, CDR2 FYEKMQ (reference sequence). V shed 4 bases and J shed 6 bases, with 17 bases lying between them. The CDR3 covers 15 residues. The CDR3 coding sequence is TGTGCCAGCAGCTCACCGGGCCTCCACCAGGATACGCAGTATTTT. Residues: CASSSPGLHQDTQYF.

This clonotype appeared a few times. This sequence joins TRBV5-1 and TRBJ1-3; tentatively, D is TRBD1 (5 bases). CDR1 is SGHRS, CDR2 YFSETQ, per germline. The CDR3 loop spans 14 amino acids. Trimming pared 0 bases from V and 4 bases from J, leaving 8 bases between. CDR3 sequence reads: CASSLAGLGNTIYF. The DNA of the CDR3 is TGCGCCAGCAGCTTGGCGGGACTAGGAAACACCATATATTTT.

This clonotype was observed a few times. J is TRBJ2-1 and V is TRBV5-1; 10 bases fit TRBD1. J gave up 8 bases and V 4 bases, and 6 bases lay outside the gene matches. The CDR3 length is 14 residues. Germline CDR1 SGHRS, CDR2 YFSETQ. CDR3 DNA: TGCGCCAGCAGCACGGACAGGGGGTATGATGAGCAGTTCTTC. This encodes CASSTDRGYDEQFF.